Presented here are 25 T cell receptor beta chains from one specimen sequenced in a study of post-analysis software for immune sequencing data. Study results and caveats: Controls had lower frequencies than patients of roughly five TRBV segments, which included TRBV5-6, TRBV5-1 and TRBV20-1.

The authors incorporated unique molecular identifiers into the TCR beta cDNA libraries. TCRdb re-called the PCR reads through MiXCR, storing one row per CDR3 protein. The sample comprises some 190,000 distinct CDR3 sequences, approximately 30% of which are singletons, and 3% to 3.5% rests with the top ten. The antigens of these receptors remain unknown. The sample consisted of blood. The source is a girl between 2 and 17 years old with multiple sclerosis.

This clonotype was picked up a small number of times. This sequence joins TRBV3-1 and TRBJ2-7; D is undetermined. Trimming removed 1 base at V and 3 bases at J, with 13 bases between. Germline CDR1 and CDR2: LGHDT and YNNKEL (reference sequence). The CDR3 has 15 amino acids. CDR3 DNA: TGTGCCAGCAGCCAAGGGGTAGTTCCCTTCTACGAGCAGTACTTC. It encodes CASSQGVVPFYEQYF.

The CDR3 protein is CASSSVIGDTGELFF. The CDR3 bases are TGTGCCAGCAGCTCGGTCATTGGGGACACCGGGGAGCTGTTTTTT. The chain uses TRBV7-2 and TRBJ2-2; D is ambiguous. The CDR3 loop spans 15 amino acids. V was clipped by 4 bases and J by 3 bases, with 12 bases between them. Germline CDR1 SGHTA, CDR2 FQGNSA.

This clonotype was seen more than once but under ten times. This rearrangement joins TRBV7-4 to TRBJ1-4; D remains ambiguous. Trimming shortened V by 5 bases and J by 0 bases, and 16 bases separated the two germline ends. CDR1 and CDR2 from the germline V gene are SGHVT and SQSDAQ. There are 17 residues in the CDR3. The CDR3 loop reads CASSNITTHPTNEKLFF. In DNA, the CDR3 is TGTGCCAGCAGCAACATCACGACACATCCAACTAATGAAAAACTGTTTTTT.

This clonotype showed up just a few times. A read error may explain this, as a much larger clone is one base away. The V call is TRBV20-1, the J call TRBJ2-5; D tentatively reads TRBD1 or TRBD2 (5 bases each). The length of the CDR3 is 15 residues. Germline CDR1 DFQATT, CDR2 SNEGSKA (reference sequence). V was clipped by 6 bases and J by 4 bases, with 21 bases between them. The CDR3 DNA sequence: TGCAGTGCCCCCGAATATGGGCAGGGACGAGAGACCCAGTACTTC. It translates to CSAPEYGQGRETQYF.

The V gene is TRBV2, the J gene TRBJ1-2; tentative D call: TRBD1 (6 bases). The CDR3 loop spans 12 amino acids. Germline CDR1 reads SNHLY; CDR2 reads FYNNEI. Deletions cut 5 bases from V and 5 bases from J, with 9 bases between. The CDR3 reads CASSQGLYGYTF. The CDR3 DNA sequence: TGTGCCAGCAGTCAGGGGTTGTATGGCTACACCTTC. Complete variable domain (other parts from reference TRBV2 and TRBJ1-2): EPEVTQTPSHQVTQMGQEVILRCVPISNHLYFYWYRQILGQKVEFLVSFYNNEISEKSEIFDDQFSVERPDGSNFTLKIRSTKLEDSAMYFCASSQGLYGYTFGSGTRLTVV.

This clonotype was seen many times. This chain links TRBV5-1 with TRBJ2-1, with a possible D match to TRBD2 (5 bases). Germline CDR1 SGHRS, CDR2 YFSETQ. There are 15 residues in the CDR3. Deletions cut 2 bases from V and 4 bases from J, with 13 bases between. Here the CDR3 reads CASSFGVREYNEQFF. DNA of the CDR3: TGCGCCAGCAGCTTCGGGGTACGAGAATACAATGAGCAGTTCTTC.

This chain uses TRBV12-3 or TRBV12-4 with TRBJ2-2, with D possibly TRBD1 on 6 matching bases. V was cut by 6 bases and J by 2 bases, with 16 bases left in between. CDR3 length: 16 amino acids. The chain's CDR3 is CASSPPGHLNTGELFF. CDR3 nucleotide sequence: TGTGCCAGCAGCCCACCGGGACACCTAAACACCGGGGAGCTGTTTTTT.

The chain joins TRBV20-1 to TRBJ1-6; D possibly corresponds to TRBD1 (6 bases). The CDR3 is 16 residues long. V lost 0 bases and J 7 bases, leaving 16 bases between the germline ends. The germline V gene has CDR1 DFQATT and CDR2 SNEGSKA (reference sequence). CDR3 region: CSARDPLTGGNSPLHF. The CDR3 DNA sequence: TGCAGTGCTAGAGATCCCCTGACAGGAGGCAATTCACCCCTCCACTTT.

This clonotype was observed many times. The genes are TRBV20-1 and TRBJ2-3; unclear D gene. This CDR3 spans 12 amino acids. V lost 6 bases to trimming and J lost 5 bases, with 12 bases between them. Per germline, CDR1 DFQATT and CDR2 SNEGSKA (reference sequence). CDR3 bases: TGCAGTGCCCCGAATGGGGTAGATACGCAGTATTTT. Its translation is CSAPNGVDTQYF.

This clonotype was seen a handful of times. V is TRBV20-1 and J is TRBJ2-7, with 10 bases fitting TRBD2. Germline CDR1 and CDR2: DFQATT and SNEGSKA (reference sequence). J lost 6 bases, V lost 0 bases, and 11 bases had no gene match. CDR3 length: 16 amino acids. The CDR3 reads CSARDPGASGSTEQYF. The CDR3 nucleotides are TGCAGTGCTAGAGACCCCGGGGCTAGCGGGAGCACCGAGCAGTACTTC.

For this clonotype: Since a much larger clone is just one base distant, this may be a read error. The CDR3 nucleotides read TGCAGCGCCAAATGGGGGGGTCCCTACAATGAGCAGGTCTTC. Its protein product is CSAKWGGPYNEQVF. The rearrangement joins TRBV29-1 to TRBJ2-1; 7 bases fit TRBD2. This CDR3 has 14 residues. CDR1 and CDR2 (germline): SQVTM, ANQGSEA.

This clonotype showed up many times. This chain uses TRBV27 with TRBJ2-7; D gene unclear. Trimming cost V 2 bases and J 4 bases, with 9 bases left between them. The CDR3 is 13 amino acids. In germline, CDR1 is MNHEY, CDR2 SMNVEV (reference sequence). The CDR3 reads CASSLSRLYEQYF. For the CDR3, the DNA is TGTGCCAGCAGTTTAAGCAGGCTTTACGAGCAGTACTTC.

This clonotype has just a few counts. The chain is built from TRBV6-5 and TRBJ1-6; 11 bases agree with TRBD1. The CDR3 runs to 16 residues. Germline CDR1 reads MNHEY; CDR2 reads SVGAGI. V dropped 3 bases and J dropped 7; count of bases not matched to a gene: 5. CDR3 coding DNA: TGTGCCAGCAGTTATGGGACAGGGGGTTACAATTCACCCCTCCACTTT. Protein sequence: CASSYGTGGYNSPLHF.

This clonotype was observed many times. The chain joins TRBV20-1 to TRBJ1-1, with TRBD1 as a possible D gene (5 bases). V lost 5 bases and J lost 4, with 11 bases in between. The CDR3 spans 12 residues. Germline lookup yields CDR1 DFQATT and CDR2 SNEGSKA (reference sequence). The CDR3 loop reads CSAQPGGTEAFF. CDR3 bases: TGCAGTGCTCAACCTGGGGGCACTGAAGCTTTCTTT.

The rearrangement joins TRBV30 to TRBJ1-2; TRBD1 agrees at 9 bases. Trimming removed 4 bases from V and 6 bases from J; junction bases left unmatched: 9. The CDR3 is made up of 14 amino acids. CDR1 is GTSNPN and CDR2 is SVGIG in the germline V gene (reference sequence). The CDR3, as DNA: TGTGCCTGGACCCTATCTACAGGGGGCGATGGCTACACCTTC. As protein: CAWTLSTGGDGYTF.

This clonotype turned up a few times. The rearrangement joins TRBV14 to TRBJ1-2; D gene ambiguous. Germline CDR1 reads SGHDN; CDR2 reads FVKESK. The V end was cut by 6 bases, the J end by 2 bases, with 13 bases between. CDR3 length equals 14 residues. CDR3 bases: TGTGCCAGCAGTCACAAACTCGGGAACTATGGCTACACCTTC. This translates into CASSHKLGNYGYTF.

With respect to this clonotype: A much larger clone sits a single nucleotide away, making a read error possible. V usage is TRBV10-3 and J usage is TRBJ2-1; the D is unclear. There are 16 residues in the CDR3. The V gene's germline CDR1 is ENHRY and CDR2 SYGVKD. As DNA, the CDR3 is TGTGCCATCAGTGAAGGTGGCCGAGGCCTCTACAATGAGCTGTTCTTC. It specifies CAISEGGRGLYNELFF.

In regard to this clonotype: Since a much larger clone is just one base distant, this may be a read error. The rearrangement joins TRBV2 to TRBJ2-3; perhaps TRBD1 as D (7 bases). V dropped 3 bases and J dropped 3 bases, with 13 bases sitting between them. Germline V gives CDR1 SNHLY, CDR2 FYNNEI. CDR3 length: 15 residues. The CDR3: CASSEEGQITDTQYF. The CDR3 nucleotides are TGTGCCAGCAGTGAGGAGGGACAGATAACAGATACGCAGTATTTT.

Concerning this clonotype: It may be a read error: a sequence one base away is much more abundant. The V call is TRBV29-1, the J call TRBJ2-3, with D possibly TRBD2 on 6 matching bases. Germline-derived CDR1 and CDR2 are SQVTM and ANQGSEA. The CDR3 runs 12 residues. The CDR3 nucleotides are TGCAGCGGGAGGAGGGGCACAGATACGCGGTATTTT. Amino acids: CSGRRGTDTRYF.

This clonotype was counted at least ten times. The chain has TRBV3-1 and TRBJ2-1; 12 nucleotides match TRBD2. V gave up 3 bases and J gave up 8 bases; unmatched junction bases: 8. This CDR3 region has 16 residues. The germline gives CDR1 LGHDT, CDR2 YNNKEL (reference sequence). The CDR3 DNA sequence: TGTGCCAGCAGCCAGGGGCTAGCGGGAGGGCGACATGAGCAGTTCTTC. Translation gives CASSQGLAGGRHEQFF.

As to this clonotype: This clone may be a read error of a much larger clone one base away. CDR3 amino acids: CSAATGTSGRLAGERFF. Written as DNA, the CDR3 is TGCAGTGCTGCAACCGGGACTAGCGGGAGACTAGCCGGGGAGCGGTTTTTT. V gene TRBV20-1 combines with J gene TRBJ2-2, with 14 bases identical to TRBD2. The CDR3 loop spans 17 amino acids. CDR1 and CDR2 from the germline V gene are DFQATT and SNEGSKA (reference sequence).

Details on this clonotype: A much larger clonotype is one base distant, so this may be a read error. The chain employs TRBV20-1 and TRBJ2-7; a weak D match, TRBD2 (5 bases). V lost 5 bases, J lost 0 bases, and 17 bases lay in between. This CDR3 spans 15 amino acids. Germline assignment: CDR1 DFQATT and CDR2 SNEGSKA (reference sequence). CDR3 coding DNA: TGCAGTGCTCTTCGCACTAACGGAGGCTCCTACGAGCAGTACTTC. It specifies CSALRTNGGSYEQYF.

The V and J genes are TRBV20-1 and TRBJ2-5; D unclear. The J call may not be correct, given that the DNA end is closer to TRBJ2-7. The CDR3 totals 11 residues. Germline assignment: CDR1 DFQATT and CDR2 SNEGSKA (reference sequence). The chain's CDR3 is CSAIRYYEQYF. The CDR3 region has the DNA TGCAGTGCTATCCGTTACTACGAGCAGTACTTC.

V and J are TRBV7-9 and TRBJ1-5; the match to TRBD1 covers 10 bases. V dropped 2 bases and J dropped 3; count of bases not matched to a gene: 7. The CDR3 extends over 17 amino acids. The germline V gene has CDR1 SEHNR and CDR2 FQNEAQ (reference sequence). CDR3 amino acids: CASSLFGTGVSNQPQHF. As DNA, the CDR3 is TGTGCCAGCAGCTTATTCGGGACAGGGGTTTCCAATCAGCCCCAGCATTTT.

This clonotype was counted many times. V is TRBV18 and J is TRBJ2-5; tentatively, D is TRBD1 (5 bases). Germline CDR1 KGHSH, CDR2 LQKENI. Trimming stripped 0 bases from V and 2 bases from J, with 10 bases between. There are 15 residues in the CDR3. Here the CDR3 DNA reads TGTGCCAGCTCACCACCTGGGCGGACACAAGAGACCCAGTACTTC. It translates to CASSPPGRTQETQYF. Together with reference TRBV18 and TRBJ2-5, the CDR3 gives the full variable domain: NAGVMQNPRHLVRRRGQEARLRCSPMKGHSHVYWYRQLPEEGLKFMVYLQKENIIDESGMPKERFSAEFPKEGPSILRIQQVVRGDSAAYFCASSPPGRTQETQYFGPGTRLLVL.